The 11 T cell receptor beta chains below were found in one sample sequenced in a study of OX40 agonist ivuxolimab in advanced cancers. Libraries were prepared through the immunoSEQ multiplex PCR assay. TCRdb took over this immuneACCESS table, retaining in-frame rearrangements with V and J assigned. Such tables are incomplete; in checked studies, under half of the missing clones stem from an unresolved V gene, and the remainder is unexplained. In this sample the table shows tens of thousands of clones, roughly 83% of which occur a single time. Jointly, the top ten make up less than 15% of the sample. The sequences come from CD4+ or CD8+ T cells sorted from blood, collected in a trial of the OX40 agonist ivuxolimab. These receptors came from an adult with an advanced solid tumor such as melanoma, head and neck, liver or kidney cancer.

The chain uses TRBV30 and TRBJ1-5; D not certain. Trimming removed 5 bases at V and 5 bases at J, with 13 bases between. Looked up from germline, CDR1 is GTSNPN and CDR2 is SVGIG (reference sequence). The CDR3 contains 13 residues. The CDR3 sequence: CAWAQRVDQPQHF. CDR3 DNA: TGTGCCTGGGCTCAAAGGGTTGATCAGCCCCAGCATTTT.

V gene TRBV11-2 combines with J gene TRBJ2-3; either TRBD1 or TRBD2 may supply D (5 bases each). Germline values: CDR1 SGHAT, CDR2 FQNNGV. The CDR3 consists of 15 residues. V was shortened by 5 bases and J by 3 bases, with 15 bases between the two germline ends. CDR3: CASSPRGLGTDTQYF. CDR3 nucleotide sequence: TGTGCCAGCAGCCCGAGGGGCCTCGGAACAGATACGCAGTATTTT.

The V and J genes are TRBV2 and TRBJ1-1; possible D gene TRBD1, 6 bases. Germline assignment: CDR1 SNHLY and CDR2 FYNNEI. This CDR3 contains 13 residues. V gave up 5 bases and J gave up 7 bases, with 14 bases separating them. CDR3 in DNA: TGTGCCAGCAGTAGAGGGGGACAACTTGAAGCTTTCTTT. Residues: CASSRGGQLEAFF.

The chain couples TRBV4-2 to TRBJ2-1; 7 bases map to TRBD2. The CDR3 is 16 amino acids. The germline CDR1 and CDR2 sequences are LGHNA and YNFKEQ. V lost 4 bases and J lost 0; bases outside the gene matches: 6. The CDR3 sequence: CASSRGGDSSYNEQFF. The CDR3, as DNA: TGTGCCAGCAGCCGGGGGGGGGACTCCTCCTACAATGAGCAGTTCTTC.

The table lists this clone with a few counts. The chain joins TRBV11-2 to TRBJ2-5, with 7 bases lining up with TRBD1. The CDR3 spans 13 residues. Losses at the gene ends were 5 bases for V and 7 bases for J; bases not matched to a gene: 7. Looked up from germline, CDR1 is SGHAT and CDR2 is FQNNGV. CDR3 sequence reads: CASSRDRDTTQYF. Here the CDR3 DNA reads TGTGCCAGCAGCCGCGACAGGGACACGACCCAGTACTTC.

The CDR3 is CASSEQGNGSPLHF. CDR3 bases: TGCGCCAGCAGTGAACAGGGAAACGGGTCACCCCTCCACTTT. V gene TRBV10-1 combines with J gene TRBJ1-6; D is possibly TRBD1 (6 bases). Trimming stripped 3 bases from V and 10 bases from J, with 13 bases between. The CDR3 spans 14 residues. Germline loops: CDR1 WNHNN, CDR2 SYGVQD (reference sequence).

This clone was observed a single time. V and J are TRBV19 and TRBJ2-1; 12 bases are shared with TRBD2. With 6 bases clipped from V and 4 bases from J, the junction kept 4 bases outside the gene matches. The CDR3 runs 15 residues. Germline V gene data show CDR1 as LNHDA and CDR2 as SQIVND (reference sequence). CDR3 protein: CASSRLAGAYNEQFF. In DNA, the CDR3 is TGTGCCAGTAGCCGACTAGCGGGAGCATACAATGAGCAGTTCTTC. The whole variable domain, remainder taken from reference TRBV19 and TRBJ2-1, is DGGITQSPKYLFRKEGQNVTLSCEQNLNHDAMYWYRQDPGQGLRLIYYSQIVNDFQKGDIAEGYSVSREKKESFPLTVTSAQKNPTAFYLCASSRLAGAYNEQFFGPGTRLTVL.

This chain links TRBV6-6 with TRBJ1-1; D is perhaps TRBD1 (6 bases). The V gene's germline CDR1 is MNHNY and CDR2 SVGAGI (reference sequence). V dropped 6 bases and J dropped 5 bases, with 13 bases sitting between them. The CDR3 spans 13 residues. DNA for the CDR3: TGTGCCAGCAGGCAGGGGTACGGGACTGAAGCTTTCTTT. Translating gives CASRQGYGTEAFF.

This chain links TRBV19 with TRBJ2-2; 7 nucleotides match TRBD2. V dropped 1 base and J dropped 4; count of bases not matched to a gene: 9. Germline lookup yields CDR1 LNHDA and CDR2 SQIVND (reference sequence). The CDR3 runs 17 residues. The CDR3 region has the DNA TGTGCCAGTAGTATAGCTTCCCTAGCGGCGTTCACCGGGGAGCTGTTTTTT. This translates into CASSIASLAAFTGELFF.

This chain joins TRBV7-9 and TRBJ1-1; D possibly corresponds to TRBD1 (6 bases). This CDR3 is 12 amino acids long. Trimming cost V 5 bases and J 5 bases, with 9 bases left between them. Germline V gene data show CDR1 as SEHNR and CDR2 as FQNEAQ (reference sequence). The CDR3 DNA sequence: TGTGCCAGCAGCGACACAGGGACTGAAGCTTTCTTT. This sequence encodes CASSDTGTEAFF.

The CDR3 loop reads CASNSVGGNTIYF. The CDR3 DNA reads as TGTGCCAGCAACTCGGTGGGGGGAAACACCATATATTTT. The chain employs TRBV5-4 and TRBJ1-3; D is ambiguous. The V gene lost 6 bases and the J gene lost 4 bases, with 11 bases spanning the gap. The CDR3 has 13 residues. Germline V CDR1 and CDR2: SGHNT, YYREEE (reference sequence).